Sequencing of this TCR beta chain was carried out in a study of blood T cells in healthy people across ages. Study-level results: Diversity was higher, and naive CD4+ cells more numerous, in long-lived donors than in aged donors. Per-million-T-cell TCR beta diversity fell roughly linearly with age.

The CDR3 contains 14 residues. The V end was cut by 1 base, the J end by 11 bases, with 17 bases between. Germline V CDR1 and CDR2: SGHTA, FQGNSA. On this clonotype: Its antigen is not identified.

Together with a sample-barcoded 5' primer, a J-beta primer mix was included in a second PCR lasting about 6 to 12 cycles. TCRdb reanalysed the 5' RACE reads using MiXCR and keeps one entry per CDR3 protein. Here the sample spans roughly 700,000 distinct CDR3 sequences, around 45% being singletons. This sequence originates from a woman aged 60-70 years in good health. The specimen was blood. The V call is TRBV7-2, the J call TRBJ2-5; maybe TRBD2 (6 bases). The CDR3 bases are TGTGCCAGCAGCTTAGTGGTCCCCGGGGGTGAGCAGTACTTC. It yields the protein CASSLVVPGGEQYF.